One sample yielded the 28 T cell receptor beta chains listed below, sequenced in a study of blood T cell repertoires in COVID-19. The data were produced by immunoSEQ multiplex PCR, yet TCRdb's version contains in-frame clones alone and is incomplete. The sample comprises around 150,000 clones, approximately 78% of which are singletons, and roughly 11% rests with the top ten. Sequencing used peripheral blood. Receptors were obtained from a man aged 55-75 years who had recovered from COVID-19.

V and J are TRBV11-1 and TRBJ2-3, with D hard to call. Trimming shortened V by 1 base and J by 1 base, and 6 bases separated the two germline ends. The germline V gene encodes CDR1 SGHAT and CDR2 FQDESV (reference sequence). The CDR3 extends over 14 amino acids. The CDR3 reads CASSLELGTDTQYF. The CDR3, as DNA: TGTGCCAGCAGCTTAGAACTGGGCACAGATACGCAGTATTTT.

This chain connects TRBV10-3 to TRBJ1-2; a possible D gene is TRBD1 (6 bases). The V end lost 0 bases, the J end lost 4 bases, and 9 bases lay between the germline ends. This CDR3 contains 14 residues. Germline V gene data show CDR1 as ENHRY and CDR2 as SYGVKD. For the CDR3, the DNA is TGTGCCATCAGTGAGTCTAGGACAGTCTATGGCTACACCTTC. Protein: CAISESRTVYGYTF.

The chain carries TRBV7-2 and TRBJ2-3, with a tentative D call TRBD2 (5 bases). Trimming removed 0 bases at V and 6 bases at J, with 7 bases between. The CDR3 has 13 amino acids. The germline V gene encodes CDR1 SGHTA and CDR2 FQGNSA. The CDR3 loop is CASSLAGVDTQYF. In nucleotides, the CDR3 is TGTGCCAGCAGCTTAGCGGGAGTTGATACGCAGTATTTT.

The chain couples TRBV7-8 to TRBJ2-3, with 9 positions matching TRBD1. Germline-derived CDR1 and CDR2 are SGHVS and FQNEAQ. Trimming at V came to 3 bases and at J to 3 bases, leaving 10 bases not matched to a gene. CDR3 length: 17 amino acids. The CDR3 DNA follows: TGTGCCAGCAGCTTCCTTGGGGGGACAGGGCGGACAGATACGCAGTATTTT. Translated, it gives CASSFLGGTGRTDTQYF.

V gene TRBV28 combines with J gene TRBJ2-6, with D uncertain. Looked up from germline, CDR1 is MDHEN and CDR2 is SYDVKM. This CDR3 spans 14 amino acids. The V gene lost 4 bases and the J gene lost 4 bases, with 8 bases spanning the gap. CDR3 nucleotides: TGTGCCAGCAGTTCAGAGGCCGGGGCCAACGTCCTGACTTTC. It codes for CASSSEAGANVLTF. Based on the CDR3 plus reference TRBV28 and TRBJ2-6, the full variable domain is DVKVTQSSRYLVKRTGEKVFLECVQDMDHENMFWYRQDPGLGLRLIYFSYDVKMKEKGDIPEGYSVSREKKERFSLILESASTNQTSMYLCASSSEAGANVLTFGAGSRLTVL.

In DNA form, the CDR3 reads TGTGCCAGCAGTCCGAACCCCTCTGCGACGGGCACCGGGGAGCTGTTTTTT. This translates into CASSPNPSATGTGELFF. The V and J genes are TRBV28 and TRBJ2-2; D remains unclear. Germline CDR1 reads MDHEN; CDR2 reads SYDVKM. CDR3 length equals 17 residues. Trimming left V 5 bases short and J 4 bases short, with 20 bases between. The complete variable domain, with remaining parts taken from reference TRBV28 and TRBJ2-2, reads DVKVTQSSRYLVKRTGEKVFLECVQDMDHENMFWYRQDPGLGLRLIYFSYDVKMKEKGDIPEGYSVSREKKERFSLILESASTNQTSMYLCASSPNPSATGTGELFFGEGSRLTVL.

The chain has TRBV30 and TRBJ1-6, with 11 bases fitting TRBD1. Germline lookup yields CDR1 GTSNPN and CDR2 SVGIG (reference sequence). J lost 9 bases, V lost 2 bases, and 6 bases had no gene match. The CDR3 is made up of 15 amino acids. For the CDR3, the DNA is TGTGCCTGGAGTTTCGCCGGGACAGGGGGTTCACCCCTCCACTTT. Translated: CAWSFAGTGGSPLHF.

This clone appeared many times. The chain uses TRBV7-2 and TRBJ1-2; a weak D match, TRBD1 (5 bases). The CDR3 is made up of 14 amino acids. V gave up 5 bases and J gave up 3 bases, with 13 bases separating them. The V gene's germline CDR1 is SGHTA and CDR2 FQGNSA. CDR3 protein: CASSLSGTDYGYTF. CDR3 nucleotides: TGTGCCAGCAGCCTTTCCGGGACTGACTATGGCTACACCTTC.

The gene calls are TRBV19 and TRBJ2-2; 7 bases match TRBD2. V lost 5 bases to trimming and J lost 0 bases; unmatched junction nucleotides: 3. Germline lookup yields CDR1 LNHDA and CDR2 SQIVND (reference sequence). This CDR3 comprises 15 residues. DNA of the CDR3: TGTGCCAGTAGTCTCGCGGGGGCGAACACCGGGGAGCTGTTTTTT. Translating it yields CASSLAGANTGELFF.

The CDR3 nucleotides are TGTGCCAGCAGTTCAACCGGGACTTCGTACAATGAGCAGTTCTTC. Its translation: CASSSTGTSYNEQFF. The chain employs TRBV5-4 and TRBJ2-1, with D perhaps matching TRBD2 (6 bases). The V end lost 5 bases, the J end lost 4 bases, and 16 bases lay between the germline ends. The CDR3 runs to 15 residues. The V gene's germline CDR1 is SGHNT and CDR2 YYREEE (reference sequence).

The chain couples TRBV28 to TRBJ1-2; 8 bases agree with TRBD1. Germline lookup yields CDR1 MDHEN and CDR2 SYDVKM. CDR3 length equals 15 residues. J was trimmed by 4 bases and V by 6 bases; bases with no gene match: 10. DNA of the CDR3: TGTGCCAGCAGCACCTTGGACAGGGTGTCCTATGGCTACACCTTC. Translation: CASSTLDRVSYGYTF.

This chain uses TRBV7-2 with TRBJ1-1; the D gene is possibly TRBD1 (6 bases). The length of the CDR3 is 16 residues. The ends were cut back, 4 bases at V and 0 bases at J, with 15 bases in the middle. Germline CDR1 SGHTA, CDR2 FQGNSA. CDR3 nucleotides: TGTGCCAGCAGCTCCCCCCTGACAGGCATGAACACTGAAGCTTTCTTT. Translation gives CASSSPLTGMNTEAFF.

The chain combines TRBV7-9 with TRBJ1-3; no firm D call. Trimming stripped 5 bases from V and 7 bases from J, with 9 bases between. Germline V lookup: CDR1 SEHNR, CDR2 FQNEAQ (reference sequence). The CDR3 length is 12 residues. In DNA form, the CDR3 reads TGTGCCAGCAGCCTCCTGGGCAACACCATATATTTT. Its protein is CASSLLGNTIYF.

This chain connects TRBV11-1 to TRBJ1-6, with 8 bases identical to TRBD1. This CDR3 is 14 amino acids long. J gave up 7 bases and V 5 bases, and 4 bases lay outside the gene matches. Germline CDR1 reads SGHAT; CDR2 reads FQDESV (reference sequence). Written as DNA, the CDR3 is TGTGCCAGCAGCACGACAGGGGAAAATTCACCCCTCCACTTT. Translation gives CASSTTGENSPLHF.

This clone was picked up a small number of times. The chain has TRBV28 and TRBJ1-6; 7 bases align to TRBD1. After removal of 3 bases from V and 9 bases from J, the junction contained 5 bases not matched to a gene. The CDR3 is 14 residues long. CDR1 and CDR2 from the germline V gene are MDHEN and SYDVKM. The CDR3 DNA follows: TGTGCCAGCAGTTTGGGGCAGGGGGGTTCACCCCTCCACTTT. Translation gives CASSLGQGGSPLHF. Full variable domain (missing parts from reference TRBV28 and TRBJ1-6): DVKVTQSSRYLVKRTGEKVFLECVQDMDHENMFWYRQDPGLGLRLIYFSYDVKMKEKGDIPEGYSVSREKKERFSLILESASTNQTSMYLCASSLGQGGSPLHFGNGTRLTVT.

The gene calls are TRBV14 and TRBJ1-1; 7 bases are a match to TRBD1. The CDR3 is made up of 14 amino acids. With 2 bases clipped from V and 7 bases from J, the junction kept 7 bases outside the gene matches. CDR1 and CDR2 from the germline V gene are SGHDN and FVKESK. The DNA for the CDR3 is TGTGCCAGCAGCCAATCCAGCCAGGGGGGTGAAGCTTTCTTT. Amino acid sequence: CASSQSSQGGEAFF.

The chain uses TRBV6-1 and TRBJ2-1, with 7 bases matching TRBD2. The CDR3 loop spans 15 amino acids. The germline V gene encodes CDR1 MNHNS and CDR2 SASEGT. V was clipped by 4 bases and J by 0 bases; unmatched bases: 3. The CDR3 nucleotides are TGTGCCAGCAGTGGAGCGGGGAGCTCCTACAATGAGCAGTTCTTC. Its translation is CASSGAGSSYNEQFF.

This rearrangement joins TRBV30 to TRBJ1-4; a possible D gene is TRBD1 (6 bases). This CDR3 has 12 residues. Germline CDR1 and CDR2: GTSNPN and SVGIG (reference sequence). Between the trimmed V and J ends, which lost 1 base and 10 bases, there was a span of 10 bases. The CDR3 is CAWSARGGKLFF. The CDR3 nucleotides are TGTGCCTGGAGTGCAAGAGGGGGAAAACTGTTTTTT.

The genes are TRBV11-3 and TRBJ2-1, with D possibly TRBD2 on 6 matching bases. CDR3 length equals 15 residues. In germline, CDR1 is SGHNT, CDR2 YENEEA. Trimming shortened V by 4 bases and J by 6 bases, and 16 bases separated the two germline ends. The CDR3 coding sequence is TGTGCCAGCAGCTCGGGTGGGGGACTCCGCAATGAGCAGTTCTTC. Its translation is CASSSGGGLRNEQFF.

The CDR3 bases are TGTGCCAGCAGCTTAGCGGTCAGGGGACACTCTGGGGCCAACGTCCTGACTTTC. Its translation is CASSLAVRGHSGANVLTF. The rearrangement uses TRBV7-6 and TRBJ2-6; the D gene is possibly TRBD1 (6 bases). Germline V gene sequence: CDR1 SGHVS, CDR2 FNYEAQ. The V and J ends lost 0 bases and 0 bases respectively, with 12 bases between them. The CDR3 is 18 amino acids.

The chain is built from TRBV7-9 and TRBJ1-2, with a possible D match to TRBD1 (6 bases). The CDR3 runs 16 residues. Per germline, CDR1 SEHNR and CDR2 FQNEAQ (reference sequence). Between the trimmed V and J ends, which lost 4 bases and 1 base, there was a span of 16 bases. In DNA, the CDR3 is TGTGCCAGCAGCTCGGGTCGGACAGTGATTAACTATGGCTACACCTTC. Encoded protein: CASSSGRTVINYGYTF.

The CDR3 sequence is CASSLRGGRGEETQYF. In nucleotides, the CDR3 is TGTGCCAGCAGCTTAAGGGGGGGCCGAGGTGAAGAGACCCAGTACTTC. V gene TRBV7-2 combines with J gene TRBJ2-5; D perhaps matches TRBD2 (7 bases). This CDR3 has 16 amino acids. The V end was cut by 2 bases, the J end by 3 bases, with 16 bases between. Germline V gives CDR1 SGHTA, CDR2 FQGNSA.

This chain joins TRBV6-5 and TRBJ1-2; 9 bases agree with TRBD1. Germline assignment: CDR1 MNHEY and CDR2 SVGAGI. J was trimmed by 6 bases and V by 2 bases; bases with no gene match: 10. CDR3 length: 16 amino acids. CDR3 loop: CASSYDGTGIFDGYTF. The CDR3 DNA follows: TGTGCCAGCAGTTACGACGGGACAGGGATTTTTGATGGCTACACCTTC.

The gene calls are TRBV4-3 and TRBJ1-1; maybe TRBD1 (6 bases). CDR3 size: 15 residues. Germline CDR1 and CDR2: LGHNA and YSLEER. Trimming took off 4 bases at V and 1 base at J, with 13 bases between the two ends. Written as DNA, the CDR3 is TGCGCCAGCAGCCTCGAGTGGGGGCAGAACACTGAAGCTTTCTTT. Protein product: CASSLEWGQNTEAFF.

The gene calls are TRBV9 and TRBJ2-2; 10 bases map to TRBD2. CDR3 length equals 17 residues. In germline, CDR1 is SGDLS, CDR2 YYNGEE. V was pared by 0 bases and J by 4 bases, with 6 bases of the junction left unmatched. CDR3 sequence (DNA): TGTGCCAGCAGCGTAGCCGGAAGCGGGAGGGCCACCGGGGAGCTGTTTTTT. Amino acids: CASSVAGSGRATGELFF.

The genes are TRBV10-1 and TRBJ2-1; D might be TRBD2 (5 bases). CDR1 is WNHNN, CDR2 SYGVQD, per germline (reference sequence). V lost 7 bases and J 4 bases, leaving 20 bases between the germline ends. The CDR3 has 16 amino acids. The CDR3 nucleotides read TGCGCCAGCAAAACGGGAACGCTGTCTAGGTACAATGAGCAGTTCTTC. Encoded protein: CASKTGTLSRYNEQFF.

This chain uses TRBV28 with TRBJ1-2, with 12 bases that match TRBD1. J was trimmed by 6 bases and V by 10 bases; bases with no gene match: 12. This CDR3 is 15 amino acids long. Germline CDR1 and CDR2: MDHEN and SYDVKM. The DNA of the CDR3 is TGTGCCACCCCGGGACAGGGGGCGCGATTGGATGGCTACACCTTC. Its protein is CATPGQGARLDGYTF.

This clone was picked up one time. V gene TRBV28 combines with J gene TRBJ1-2; 7 bases line up with TRBD1. Germline lookup yields CDR1 MDHEN and CDR2 SYDVKM. The CDR3 consists of 14 residues. Trimming took 8 bases from V and 0 from J; bases not matched to a gene: 6. CDR3 bases: TGTGCCAGCGGCAGGACAGGTACTAACTATGGCTACACCTTC. This gives the protein CASGRTGTNYGYTF.